The 28 T cell receptor beta chains below all came from one sample that was sequenced in a study of OX40 agonist ivuxolimab in advanced cancers. The repertoire was sequenced with immunoSEQ multiplex PCR; TCRdb's copy has only in-frame clones and lacks some. The sample shows some 30,000 clones, nearly 95% of them seen only once. The starting material was CD4+ or CD8+ T cells sorted from blood, obtained in a trial of the OX40 agonist ivuxolimab. These receptors originate from an adult with an advanced solid tumor such as melanoma, head and neck, liver or kidney cancer.

The sample holds one count of this clone. The rearrangement uses TRBV19 and TRBJ1-1; 8 bases fit TRBD1. CDR1 and CDR2 (germline): LNHDA, SQIVND (reference sequence). The CDR3 sequence is 14 residues long. After removal of 3 bases from V and 1 base from J, the junction contained 1 base not matched to a gene. CDR3 in DNA: TGTGCCAGTAGTATCGGACAGGGGAACACTGAAGCTTTCTTT. Translated, it gives CASSIGQGNTEAFF.

This sequence joins TRBV12-5 and TRBJ2-7, with D possibly being TRBD1 or TRBD2 (5 bases each). Between the trimmed V and J ends, which lost 6 bases and 3 bases, there was a span of 15 bases. This CDR3 spans 14 amino acids. Germline V CDR1 and CDR2: LGHNT, FRNRAP. CDR3 nucleotide sequence: TGTGCTAGTGGGTCCCGGGACCGCGACTACGAGCAGTACTTC. Its protein is CASGSRDRDYEQYF.

The chain uses TRBV6-5 and TRBJ1-2, with D possibly being TRBD1 (5 bases). The germline gives CDR1 MNHEY, CDR2 SVGAGI. The ends were cut back, 2 bases at V and 3 bases at J, with 10 bases in the middle. The CDR3 is 14 residues long. The CDR3 region is CASSYGGEDYGYTF. The CDR3 DNA reads as TGTGCCAGCAGTTACGGGGGTGAGGACTATGGCTACACCTTC.

This clone was seen a single time. This chain joins TRBV5-6 and TRBJ2-7, with TRBD1 matching 9 bases. J was trimmed by 4 bases and V by 3 bases; bases with no gene match: 11. Germline V gene lookup returns CDR1 SGHDT and CDR2 YYEEEE. The CDR3 spans 16 residues. The CDR3 here is CASSSGTGSPWYEQYF. CDR3 in DNA: TGTGCCAGCAGCTCGGGGACAGGGTCCCCTTGGTACGAGCAGTACTTC.

The chain uses TRBV4-1 and TRBJ1-1; 9 bases match TRBD1. Germline values: CDR1 MGHRA, CDR2 YSYEKL. J lost 1 base, V lost 1 base, and 7 bases had no gene match. The CDR3 loop spans 17 amino acids. CDR3 DNA sequence: TGCGCCAGCAGCCAAGTGGCCCCGGGACAGGGGAACACTGAAGCTTTCTTT. Translated, it gives CASSQVAPGQGNTEAFF.

The gene calls are TRBV6-6 and TRBJ2-5; 9 bases line up with TRBD1. This CDR3 is built from 14 residues. The V and J ends lost 1 base and 5 bases, in that order; junction bases with no gene match: 2. Germline V gene sequence: CDR1 MNHNY, CDR2 SVGAGI (reference sequence). Here the CDR3 DNA reads TGTGCCAGCAGTTACTGGACAGGGGAGGAGACCCAGTACTTC. This encodes CASSYWTGEETQYF.

The rearrangement joins TRBV6-1 to TRBJ2-7; D possibly corresponds to TRBD1 (6 bases). Germline assignment: CDR1 MNHNS and CDR2 SASEGT. Trimming shortened V by 0 bases and J by 1 base, and 16 bases separated the two germline ends. This CDR3 spans 17 amino acids. CDR3 in amino acids: CASSEARTVPDSYEQYF. In DNA form, the CDR3 reads TGTGCCAGCAGTGAAGCGCGGACAGTCCCCGATTCCTACGAGCAGTACTTC.

The chain is built from TRBV6-4 and TRBJ2-1; 7 nucleotides line up with TRBD2. Germline assignment: CDR1 MRHNA and CDR2 SNTAGT. The CDR3 runs to 17 residues. V gave up 7 bases and J gave up 3 bases; unmatched junction bases: 15. CDR3 sequence (DNA): TGTGCCAGCATTACGCCCCGGGGGGACCCGGTCTACAATGAGCAGTTCTTC. This translates into CASITPRGDPVYNEQFF.

The chain carries TRBV5-4 and TRBJ2-7; D gene unclear. V was cut by 4 bases and J by 6 bases, with 14 bases left in between. The CDR3 has 13 residues. CDR1 is SGHNT and CDR2 is YYREEE in the germline V gene (reference sequence). In nucleotides, the CDR3 is TGTGCCAGCAGCGTCGGTATTTCCGGCGAGCAGTACTTC. Translated, it gives CASSVGISGEQYF. The full variable domain, its missing parts supplied by reference TRBV5-4 and TRBJ2-7, is ETGVTQSPTHLIKTRGQQVTLRCSSQSGHNTVSWYQQALGQGPQFIFQYYREEENGRGNFPPRFSGLQFPNYSSELNVNALELDDSALYLCASSVGISGEQYFGPGTRLTVT.

The chain combines TRBV11-1 with TRBJ1-4; 8 bases match TRBD1. This CDR3 region has 15 residues. The V gene's germline CDR1 is SGHAT and CDR2 FQDESV (reference sequence). Losses at the gene ends were 4 bases for V and 7 bases for J; bases not matched to a gene: 8. CDR3 sequence: CASSYRTGIFEKLFF. The CDR3 nucleotides read TGTGCCAGCAGCTACCGGACAGGGATATTTGAAAAACTGTTTTTT.

The gene calls are TRBV5-4 and TRBJ1-5; weak D call: TRBD1 (5 bases). Germline CDR1 SGHNT, CDR2 YYREEE (reference sequence). Trimming cost V 1 base and J 10 bases, with 12 bases left between them. The CDR3 is made up of 13 amino acids. This CDR3 is CASSLSRVPPQHF. CDR3 coding DNA: TGTGCCAGCAGCTTGAGCAGGGTTCCACCCCAGCATTTT.

The gene calls are TRBV27 and TRBJ2-5; possible D gene TRBD2, 5 bases. Trimming shortened V by 2 bases and J by 5 bases, and 12 bases separated the two germline ends. The CDR3 is made up of 14 amino acids. Germline CDR1 MNHEY, CDR2 SMNVEV (reference sequence). CDR3 DNA: TGTGCCAGCAGTTTAGGTGGACTTTGGGAGACCCAGTACTTC. Translated, it gives CASSLGGLWETQYF.

The chain recombines TRBV7-9 with TRBJ2-1; TRBD2 might be the D (6 bases). V gave up 1 base and J gave up 0 bases, with 7 bases separating them. There are 15 residues in the CDR3. Germline V CDR1 and CDR2: SEHNR, FQNEAQ (reference sequence). CDR3 protein: CASSLDGGSYNEQFF. In DNA, the CDR3 is TGTGCCAGCAGCTTAGACGGGGGCTCCTACAATGAGCAGTTCTTC.

On this clone itself: Other DNA sequences in the same sample also yield this CDR3. The rearrangement uses TRBV6-1 and TRBJ2-7; D perhaps matches TRBD2 (5 bases). Germline CDR1 reads MNHNS; CDR2 reads SASEGT. V lost 6 bases, J lost 2 bases, and 5 bases lay in between. The CDR3 sequence is 11 residues long. The CDR3 nucleotides are TGTGCCAGCAGCGGGGCCTACGAGCAGTACTTC. Its protein is CASSGAYEQYF.

This chain joins TRBV4-1 and TRBJ2-5; D ambiguous. The CDR3 has 14 amino acids. CDR1 and CDR2 from the germline V gene are MGHRA and YSYEKL. V gave up 0 bases and J gave up 1 base, with 6 bases separating them. CDR3 in amino acids: CASSQENSQETQYF. CDR3 bases: TGCGCCAGCAGCCAAGAAAACTCCCAAGAGACCCAGTACTTC.

The chain combines TRBV30 with TRBJ2-1; a weak D match, TRBD1 (5 bases). CDR3 length: 11 amino acids. V lost 1 base and J 8 bases, leaving 6 bases between the germline ends. CDR1 and CDR2 from the germline V gene are GTSNPN and SVGIG (reference sequence). The CDR3 DNA is TGTGCCTGGAGTGAGGGGTATGAGCAGTTCTTC. Amino acids: CAWSEGYEQFF.

This clone was counted a few times. The rearrangement uses TRBV6-5 and TRBJ1-6; tentatively, D is TRBD1 (5 bases). CDR3 length: 13 residues. The V end was cut by 5 bases, the J end by 14 bases, with 16 bases between. From germline, CDR1 is MNHEY and CDR2 SVGAGI. CDR3 DNA sequence: TGTGCCAGCAGTACGCCGGGGCCGCGAACCCTCCACTTT. This translates into CASSTPGPRTLHF.

The chain recombines TRBV4-1 with TRBJ1-2, with D possibly matching TRBD1 (6 bases). V was clipped by 0 bases and J by 7 bases, with 12 bases between them. CDR1 and CDR2 (germline): MGHRA, YSYEKL. The CDR3 totals 14 residues. The CDR3 reads CASSQDLTGPGYTF. CDR3 nucleotides: TGCGCCAGCAGCCAAGATCTTACAGGGCCTGGCTACACCTTC.

The rearrangement uses TRBV18 and TRBJ2-1; D tentatively reads TRBD1 or TRBD2 (5 bases each). There are 16 residues in the CDR3. V was pared by 0 bases and J by 8 bases, with 17 bases between. CDR1 and CDR2 from the germline V gene are KGHSH and LQKENI. The CDR3 region has the DNA TGTGCCAGCTCACCACCGGTGGGGGATCGAGGCGATGAGCAGTTCTTC. Translating gives CASSPPVGDRGDEQFF.

This chain links TRBV5-1 with TRBJ2-5; the D gene could be TRBD1 or TRBD2 (6 bases each). The CDR3 runs 15 residues. V lost 0 bases to trimming and J lost 4 bases, with 13 bases between them. The germline V gene has CDR1 SGHRS and CDR2 YFSETQ. CDR3 loop: CASSLVGGRGETQYF. The CDR3 DNA reads TGCGCCAGCAGCTTGGTCGGGGGCAGGGGAGAGACCCAGTACTTC.

The rearrangement joins TRBV5-5 to TRBJ2-7; perhaps TRBD2 as D (6 bases). Germline CDR1 and CDR2: SGHKS and YYEKEE (reference sequence). This CDR3 region has 12 residues. With 5 bases removed from V and 6 bases from J, the gap between germline ends came to 12 bases. The DNA of the CDR3 is TGTGCCAGCAGATCCGCGGGGTTCGAGCAGTACTTC. This codes for CASRSAGFEQYF.

This chain connects TRBV4-1 to TRBJ1-1, with 10 bases fitting TRBD1. J was trimmed by 5 bases and V by 2 bases; bases with no gene match: 8. The CDR3 has 16 residues. Germline assignment: CDR1 MGHRA and CDR2 YSYEKL. The CDR3 sequence: CASSQLTGGLGTEAFF. As DNA, the CDR3 is TGCGCCAGCAGCCAACTGACAGGGGGCTTGGGAACTGAAGCTTTCTTT.

This chain uses TRBV27 with TRBJ1-5, with TRBD1 matching 10 bases. This CDR3 has 16 residues. Germline lookup yields CDR1 MNHEY and CDR2 SMNVEV (reference sequence). V shed 2 bases, J shed 7 bases, and the junction held 8 bases outside the gene matches. CDR3 sequence (DNA): TGTGCCAGCAGTTTAGGGGGGGACAGGGGAGGCCAGCCCCAGCATTTT. This encodes CASSLGGDRGGQPQHF.

The gene calls are TRBV7-3 and TRBJ1-6, with D perhaps matching TRBD1 (5 bases). V dropped 2 bases and J dropped 10 bases, with 9 bases sitting between them. The germline V gene has CDR1 SGHTA and CDR2 FQGTGA. This CDR3 has 13 residues. The CDR3 is CASSLGGASPLHF. CDR3 in DNA: TGTGCCAGCAGCTTAGGCGGGGCCTCACCCCTCCACTTT.

The V call is TRBV6-6, the J call TRBJ1-1; TRBD1 aligns across 10 bases. This CDR3 contains 12 residues. J lost 8 bases, V lost 6 bases, and 3 bases had no gene match. Per germline, CDR1 MNHNY and CDR2 SVGAGI (reference sequence). For the CDR3, the DNA is TGTGCCAGCAGAGGACAGGGGGAAGAAGCTTTCTTT. Translation: CASRGQGEEAFF.

The gene calls are TRBV28 and TRBJ2-7; D unclear. Trimming stripped 1 base from V and 3 bases from J, with 10 bases between. Germline V gene data show CDR1 as MDHEN and CDR2 as SYDVKM. The CDR3 is 14 amino acids. The CDR3: CASSLLAFVYEQYF. In DNA, the CDR3 is TGTGCCAGCAGTTTATTGGCGTTTGTCTACGAGCAGTACTTC.

The V gene is TRBV5-1, the J gene TRBJ2-7; D not resolved. Germline V gene data show CDR1 as SGHRS and CDR2 as YFSETQ. Deletions cut 4 bases from V and 3 bases from J, with 8 bases between. The length of the CDR3 is 12 residues. The CDR3 loop is CASSLKGYEQYF. The CDR3 nucleotides are TGCGCCAGCAGCCTAAAGGGCTACGAGCAGTACTTC.

This clone occurred once. The chain links TRBV27 to TRBJ2-7, with D possibly being TRBD1 or TRBD2 (5 bases each). The CDR3 is 16 amino acids. Trimming cost V 0 bases and J 3 bases, with 15 bases left between them. Germline CDR1 and CDR2: MNHEY and SMNVEV (reference sequence). The DNA for the CDR3 is TGTGCCAGCAGTTTATCGCCGGCAGGGACCTACTACGAGCAGTACTTC. Encoded protein: CASSLSPAGTYYEQYF.